The present TCR beta chain was sequenced within a study of blood T cells in healthy people across ages. Study conclusions and caveats: Estimated diversity that came from one million T cells was considered an underestimate. The fall in TCR beta diversity per million T cells was roughly linear with age. What prevented conclusive comparison of naive and antigen-experienced cells was that PBMCs were unsorted.

Next came a second PCR, run for about 6 to 11 cycles, which used a sample-barcoded 5' primer along with a J-beta primer mix. Researchers report that each sample yielded at least 2.5 million CDR3-containing paired-end reads. MiXCR was run by TCRdb on the 5' RACE reads, yielding one entry per CDR3 protein. The sample has under 2,000,000 distinct CDR3 sequences, 40% to 55% seen once; the top ten hold approximately 2.1%. There are many counts of this clonotype. What it recognizes is unknown. V lost 5 bases and J lost 0, with 17 bases in between. Germline CDR1 SQVTM, CDR2 ANQGSEA. The CDR3 runs 15 residues.

The sequenced material came from blood. The TCR was taken from a woman aged 35 to 49 in good health. V is TRBV29-1 and J is TRBJ2-7, with D perhaps assigned TRBD1 or TRBD2 (7 bases each). Here the CDR3 DNA reads TGCAGCGTTTACGGGGGGACAGTTAGCTCCTACGAGCAGTACTTC. As protein: CSVYGGTVSSYEQYF.